Reported below is one T cell receptor beta chain. Its specificity is not known. V lost 4 bases to trimming and J lost 5 bases, with 8 bases between them. This CDR3 comprises 12 residues. The germline V gene has CDR1 MGHDK and CDR2 SYGVNS. Each of the donors was a healthy bone marrow donor. This entry comes from a study of cytomegalovirus exposure and HLA in healthy donors. Notes on the study in general: In vitro checks showed that three CMV-associated chains really do target CMV antigens. Some public TCRs appeared in many individuals, while most sequences were rare.

The PCR employed 60 Vbeta primers together with 13 Jbeta primers. Here immunoSEQ multiplex PCR was the method, and the copy in TCRdb shows in-frame clones only, minus some. The table has 140,000 to 150,000 clones, around two thirds seen once. The sequenced sample was PBMCs. The TCR sequence derives from a woman aged 55-75 years in good health and CMV-seropositive. V is TRBV25-1 and J is TRBJ1-1; D not certain. This CDR3 reads CASSVVGTEAFF. Written as DNA, the CDR3 is TGTGCCAGCAGTGTGGTCGGGACTGAAGCTTTCTTT.